A single sample gave rise to the 8 T cell receptor beta chains below, sequenced in a study of response to subunit inactivated influenza vaccine. MiXCR was run by TCRdb on the RT-PCR reads, yielding one entry per CDR3 protein. Of about 480,000 distinct CDR3 sequences in the sample, less than 30% were seen once. The input for sequencing was CD4+ T cells sorted from PBMCs, taken roughly 5 days after vaccination. The origin of the receptors is a man aged 45 to 65 who received an inactivated influenza vaccine.

The chain uses TRBV14 and TRBJ1-1, with D unresolved. V was pared by 9 bases and J by 5 bases, with 16 bases between. Germline V gene lookup returns CDR1 SGHDN and CDR2 FVKESK. This CDR3 region has 13 residues. This CDR3 is CASSGPSRTEAFF. The CDR3 nucleotides read TGTGCCAGTTCGGGCCCCTCGAGGACTGAAGCTTTCTTT.

This chain uses TRBV20-1 with TRBJ2-7; 7 positions agree with TRBD2. Germline V gene data show CDR1 as DFQATT and CDR2 as SNEGSKA (reference sequence). The CDR3 has 15 amino acids. Trimming took 1 base from V and 4 from J; bases not matched to a gene: 10. Written as DNA, the CDR3 is TGCAGTGCTAGAGGGGTCCGGGAGGTCAAATACGAGCAGTACTTC. Protein sequence: CSARGVREVKYEQYF.

The chain links TRBV9 to TRBJ1-5; the D gene is possibly TRBD1 (5 bases). The CDR3 runs 15 residues. With 3 bases removed from V and 2 bases from J, the gap between germline ends came to 12 bases. The V gene's germline CDR1 is SGDLS and CDR2 YYNGEE. Here the CDR3 DNA reads TGTGCCAGCAGCGCCGGGGGGATCGGCAATCAGCCCCAGCATTTT. Amino acids: CASSAGGIGNQPQHF.

V and J are TRBV12-3 or TRBV12-4 and TRBJ1-1; no clear D gene. V dropped 4 bases and J dropped 0 bases, with 6 bases sitting between them. The CDR3 spans 13 residues. The CDR3 region is CASSWAMNTEAFF. The CDR3 coding sequence is TGTGCCAGCAGTTGGGCCATGAACACTGAAGCTTTCTTT.

The V and J genes are TRBV7-8 and TRBJ2-1; maybe TRBD2 (5 bases). Trimming left V 2 bases short and J 0 bases short, with 11 bases between. Looked up from germline, CDR1 is SGHVS and CDR2 is FQNEAQ. The length of the CDR3 is 16 residues. This chain's CDR3 is CASSLYRTFSYNEQFF. CDR3 DNA sequence: TGTGCCAGCAGCTTATATCGGACTTTCTCCTACAATGAGCAGTTCTTC. Together with reference TRBV7-8 and TRBJ2-1, the CDR3 gives the full variable domain: GAGVSQSPRYKVAKRGQDVALRCDPISGHVSLFWYQQALGQGPEFLTYFQNEAQLDKSGLPSDRFFAERPEGSVSTLKIQRTQQEDSAVYLCASSLYRTFSYNEQFFGPGTRLTVL.

This clonotype was seen more than once but under ten times. The V and J genes are TRBV7-2 and TRBJ1-1, with D tentatively TRBD1 (5 bases). V lost 6 bases to trimming and J lost 6 bases, with 14 bases between them. CDR1 and CDR2 from the germline V gene are SGHTA and FQGNSA. The CDR3 has 13 residues. CDR3 in amino acids: CASRPAAGPEAFF. For the CDR3, the DNA is TGTGCCAGCAGACCAGCCGCAGGGCCTGAAGCTTTCTTT.

This clonotype was observed a few times. The V gene is TRBV5-1, the J gene TRBJ1-1, with D hard to call. The CDR3 is 14 residues long. Trimming stripped 0 bases from V and 11 bases from J, with 17 bases between. The germline gives CDR1 SGHRS, CDR2 YFSETQ. CDR3: CASSLDSNWSGAFF. The DNA for the CDR3 is TGCGCCAGCAGCTTGGACAGTAATTGGAGCGGGGCTTTCTTT.

This sequence joins TRBV12-3 or TRBV12-4 and TRBJ1-1; 9 positions agree with TRBD1. The CDR3 runs to 13 residues. The V and J ends lost 7 bases and 7 bases, in that order; junction bases with no gene match: 7. CDR3 residues: CASNLGQGHEAFF. CDR3 in DNA: TGTGCCAGCAATCTCGGACAGGGGCATGAAGCTTTCTTT.